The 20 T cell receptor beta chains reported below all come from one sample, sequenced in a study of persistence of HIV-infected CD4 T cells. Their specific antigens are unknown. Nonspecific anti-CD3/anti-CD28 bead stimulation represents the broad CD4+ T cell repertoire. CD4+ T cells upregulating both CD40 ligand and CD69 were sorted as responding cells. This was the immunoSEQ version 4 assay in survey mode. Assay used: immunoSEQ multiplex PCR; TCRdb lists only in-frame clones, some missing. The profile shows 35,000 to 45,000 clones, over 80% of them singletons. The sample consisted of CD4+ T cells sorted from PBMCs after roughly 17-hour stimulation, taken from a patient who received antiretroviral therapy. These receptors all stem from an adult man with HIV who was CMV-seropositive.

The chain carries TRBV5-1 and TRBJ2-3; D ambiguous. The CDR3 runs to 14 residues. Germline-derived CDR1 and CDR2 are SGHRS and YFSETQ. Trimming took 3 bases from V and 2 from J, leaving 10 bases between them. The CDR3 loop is CASSSALPTDTQYF. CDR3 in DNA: TGCGCCAGCAGCTCCGCCCTCCCCACAGATACGCAGTATTTT.

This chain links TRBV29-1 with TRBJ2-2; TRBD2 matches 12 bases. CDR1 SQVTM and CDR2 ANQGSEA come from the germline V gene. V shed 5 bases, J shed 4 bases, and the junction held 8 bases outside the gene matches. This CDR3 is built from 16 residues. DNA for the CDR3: TGCAGCGTTTCCGGGACTAGCGGGTCAGGCACCGGGGAGCTGTTTTTT. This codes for CSVSGTSGSGTGELFF.

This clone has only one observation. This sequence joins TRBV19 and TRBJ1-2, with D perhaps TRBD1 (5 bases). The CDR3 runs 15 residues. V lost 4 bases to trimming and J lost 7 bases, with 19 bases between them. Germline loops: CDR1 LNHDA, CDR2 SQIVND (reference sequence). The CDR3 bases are TGTGCCAGTAGTAAAATCGGGACGGCCGACTTTGGCTACACCTTC. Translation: CASSKIGTADFGYTF. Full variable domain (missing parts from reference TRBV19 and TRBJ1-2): DGGITQSPKYLFRKEGQNVTLSCEQNLNHDAMYWYRQDPGQGLRLIYYSQIVNDFQKGDIAEGYSVSREKKESFPLTVTSAQKNPTAFYLCASSKIGTADFGYTFGSGTRLTVV.

The CDR3 region is CASSQETGGGTDTQYF. Here the CDR3 DNA reads TGTGCCAGCAGCCAAGAAACTGGGGGGGGCACAGATACGCAGTATTTT. The rearrangement links TRBV4-2 to TRBJ2-3, with 7 bases aligning to TRBD2. Trimming removed 0 bases from V and 1 base from J; junction bases left unmatched: 4. Germline V gives CDR1 LGHNA, CDR2 YNFKEQ. The CDR3 is 16 amino acids.

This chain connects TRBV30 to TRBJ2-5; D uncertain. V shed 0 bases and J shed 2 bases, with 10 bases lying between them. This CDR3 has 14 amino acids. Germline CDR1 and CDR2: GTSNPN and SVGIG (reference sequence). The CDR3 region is CAWSVHVRQETQYF. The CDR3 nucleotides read TGTGCCTGGAGTGTACATGTCCGGCAAGAGACCCAGTACTTC.

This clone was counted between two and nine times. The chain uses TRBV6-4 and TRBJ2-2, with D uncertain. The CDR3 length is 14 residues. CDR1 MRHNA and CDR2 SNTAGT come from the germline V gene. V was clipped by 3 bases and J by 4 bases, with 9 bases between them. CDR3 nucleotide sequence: TGTGCCAGCAGTGAGGAATTTAGCACCGGGGAGCTGTTTTTT. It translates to CASSEEFSTGELFF.

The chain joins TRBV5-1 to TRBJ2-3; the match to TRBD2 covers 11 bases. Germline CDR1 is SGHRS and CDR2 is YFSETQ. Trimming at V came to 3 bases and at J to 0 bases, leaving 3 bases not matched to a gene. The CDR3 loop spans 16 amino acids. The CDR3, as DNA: TGCGCCAGCAGCTGGAGGACTAGCGGGAGCACAGATACGCAGTATTTT. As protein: CASSWRTSGSTDTQYF.

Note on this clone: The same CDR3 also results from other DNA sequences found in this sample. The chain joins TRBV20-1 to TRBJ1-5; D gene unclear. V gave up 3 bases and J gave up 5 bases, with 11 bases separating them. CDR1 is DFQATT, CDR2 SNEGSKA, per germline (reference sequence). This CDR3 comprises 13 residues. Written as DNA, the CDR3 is TGCAGTGCTAGTAGAGGAAGGGATCAGCCCCAGCATTTT. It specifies CSASRGRDQPQHF.

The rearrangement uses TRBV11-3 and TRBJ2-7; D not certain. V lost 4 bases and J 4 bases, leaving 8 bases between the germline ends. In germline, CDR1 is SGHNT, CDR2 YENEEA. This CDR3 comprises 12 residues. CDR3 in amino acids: CASSSDGYEQYF. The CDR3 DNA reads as TGTGCCAGCAGCTCGGACGGATACGAGCAGTACTTC. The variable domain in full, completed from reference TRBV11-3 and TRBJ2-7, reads EAGVVQSPRYKIIEKKQPVAFWCNPISGHNTLYWYLQNLGQGPELLIRYENEEAVDDSQLPKDRFSAERLKGVDSTLKIQPAELGDSAVYLCASSSDGYEQYFGPGTRLTVT.

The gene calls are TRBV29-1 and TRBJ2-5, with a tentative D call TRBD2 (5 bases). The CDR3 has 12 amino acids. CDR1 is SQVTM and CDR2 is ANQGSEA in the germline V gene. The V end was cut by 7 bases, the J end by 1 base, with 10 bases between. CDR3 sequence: CSAGLPQETQYF. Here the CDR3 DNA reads TGCAGCGCAGGACTCCCCCAAGAGACCCAGTACTTC.

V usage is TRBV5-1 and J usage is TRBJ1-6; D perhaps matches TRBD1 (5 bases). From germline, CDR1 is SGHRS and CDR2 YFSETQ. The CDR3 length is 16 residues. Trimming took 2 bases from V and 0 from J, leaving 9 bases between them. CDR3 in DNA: TGCGCCAGCAGCTTAGGGGCAAGCTCCTATAATTCACCCCTCCACTTT. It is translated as CASSLGASSYNSPLHF.

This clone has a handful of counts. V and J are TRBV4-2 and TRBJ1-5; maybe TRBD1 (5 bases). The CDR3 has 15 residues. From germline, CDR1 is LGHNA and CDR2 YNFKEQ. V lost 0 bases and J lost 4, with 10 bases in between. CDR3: CASSQEGARNQPQHF. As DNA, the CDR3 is TGTGCCAGCAGCCAAGAAGGGGCGCGTAATCAGCCCCAGCATTTT.

The CDR3 sequence is CASSRYPTDSEQYF. The CDR3 nucleotides are TGTGCCAGCAGTCGCTATCCCACGGACTCCGAGCAGTACTTC. The V gene is TRBV6-5, the J gene TRBJ2-7, with D possibly being TRBD2 (5 bases). With 5 bases removed from V and 6 bases from J, the gap between germline ends came to 17 bases. Germline loops: CDR1 MNHEY, CDR2 SVGAGI. CDR3 length equals 14 residues.

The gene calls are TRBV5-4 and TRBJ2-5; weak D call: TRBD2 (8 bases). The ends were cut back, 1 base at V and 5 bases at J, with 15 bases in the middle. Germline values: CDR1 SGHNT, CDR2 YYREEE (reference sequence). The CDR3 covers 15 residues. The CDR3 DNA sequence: TGTGCCAGCAGCTTGAAGGGACTAGGGGGCGAGACCCAGTACTTC. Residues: CASSLKGLGGETQYF.

The CDR3 reads CASSPRQVLNTEAFF. The CDR3 coding sequence is TGTGCCAGTAGTCCGAGACAGGTATTGAACACTGAAGCTTTCTTT. The chain links TRBV19 to TRBJ1-1, with a weak D call TRBD1 (6 bases). V dropped 5 bases and J dropped 0 bases, with 13 bases sitting between them. Germline-derived CDR1 and CDR2 are LNHDA and SQIVND (reference sequence). CDR3 size: 15 residues. The whole variable domain, filled in from reference TRBV19 and TRBJ1-1, reads DGGITQSPKYLFRKEGQNVTLSCEQNLNHDAMYWYRQDPGQGLRLIYYSQIVNDFQKGDIAEGYSVSREKKESFPLTVTSAQKNPTAFYLCASSPRQVLNTEAFFGQGTRLTVV.

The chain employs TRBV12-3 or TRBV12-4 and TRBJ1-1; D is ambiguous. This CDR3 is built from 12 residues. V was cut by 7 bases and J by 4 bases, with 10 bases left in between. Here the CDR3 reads CASTSYTTEAFF. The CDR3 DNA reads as TGTGCCAGCACTTCCTATACCACTGAAGCTTTCTTT.

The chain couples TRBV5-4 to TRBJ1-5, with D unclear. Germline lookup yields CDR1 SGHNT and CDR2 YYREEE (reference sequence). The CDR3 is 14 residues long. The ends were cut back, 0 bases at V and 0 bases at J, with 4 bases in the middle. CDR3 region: CASSLGGSNQPQHF. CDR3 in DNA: TGTGCCAGCAGCTTGGGGGGTAGCAATCAGCCCCAGCATTTT.

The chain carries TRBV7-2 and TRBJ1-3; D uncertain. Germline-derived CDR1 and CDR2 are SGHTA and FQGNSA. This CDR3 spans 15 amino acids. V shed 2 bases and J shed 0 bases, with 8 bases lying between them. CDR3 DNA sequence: TGTGCCAGCAGCTTAAGGTCGGGCTCTGGAAACACCATATATTTT. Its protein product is CASSLRSGSGNTIYF.

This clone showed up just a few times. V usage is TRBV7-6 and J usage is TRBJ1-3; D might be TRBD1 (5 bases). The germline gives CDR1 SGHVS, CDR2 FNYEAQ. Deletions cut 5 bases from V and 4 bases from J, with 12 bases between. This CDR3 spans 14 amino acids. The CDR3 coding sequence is TGTGCCAGCAGCCCTCAGGGATACGGAAACACCATATATTTT. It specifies CASSPQGYGNTIYF.

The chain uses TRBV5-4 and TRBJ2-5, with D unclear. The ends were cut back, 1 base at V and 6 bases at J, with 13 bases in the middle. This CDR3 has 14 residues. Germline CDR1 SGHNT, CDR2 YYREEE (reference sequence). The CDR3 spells CASSLSGVWQTQYF. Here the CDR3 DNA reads TGTGCCAGCAGCTTGAGTGGAGTTTGGCAGACCCAGTACTTC.